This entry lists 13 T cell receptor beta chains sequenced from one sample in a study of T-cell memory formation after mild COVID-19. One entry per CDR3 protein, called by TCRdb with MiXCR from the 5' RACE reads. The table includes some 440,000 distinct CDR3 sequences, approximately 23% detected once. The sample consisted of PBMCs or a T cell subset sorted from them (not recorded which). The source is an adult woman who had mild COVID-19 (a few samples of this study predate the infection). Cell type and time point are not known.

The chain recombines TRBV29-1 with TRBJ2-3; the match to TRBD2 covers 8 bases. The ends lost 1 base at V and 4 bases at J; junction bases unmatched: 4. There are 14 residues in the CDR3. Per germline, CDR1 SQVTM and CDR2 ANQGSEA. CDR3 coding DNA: TGCAGCGTTGAAGGACCGGGGGGGTCAGATACGCAGTATTTT. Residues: CSVEGPGGSDTQYF.

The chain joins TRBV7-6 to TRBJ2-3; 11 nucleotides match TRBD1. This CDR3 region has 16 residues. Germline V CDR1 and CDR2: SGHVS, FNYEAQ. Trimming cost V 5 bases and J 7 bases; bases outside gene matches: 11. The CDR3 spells CASSSGTGGYTHTQYF. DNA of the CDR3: TGTGCCAGCAGCAGCGGGACAGGGGGATACACTCATACGCAGTATTTT.

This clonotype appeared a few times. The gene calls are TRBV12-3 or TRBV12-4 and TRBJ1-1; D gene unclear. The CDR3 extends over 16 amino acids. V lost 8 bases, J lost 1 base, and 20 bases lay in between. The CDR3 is CASRSGVLGWNTEAFF. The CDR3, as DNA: TGTGCCAGCCGTTCCGGCGTGCTCGGGTGGAACACTGAAGCTTTCTTT.

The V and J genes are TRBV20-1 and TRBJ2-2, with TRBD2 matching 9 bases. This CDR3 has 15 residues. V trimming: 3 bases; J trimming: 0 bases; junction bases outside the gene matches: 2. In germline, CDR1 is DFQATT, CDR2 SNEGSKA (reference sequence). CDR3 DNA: TGCAGTGCTAGGACTAGCGGAGCGAACACCGGGGAGCTGTTTTTT. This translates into CSARTSGANTGELFF.

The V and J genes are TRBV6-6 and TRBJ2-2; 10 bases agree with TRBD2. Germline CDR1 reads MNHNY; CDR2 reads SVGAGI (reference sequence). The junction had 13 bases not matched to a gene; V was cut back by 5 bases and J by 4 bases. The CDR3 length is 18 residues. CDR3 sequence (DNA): TGTGCCAGCAGTCCTGTTAATCCTAGCGGGAGTGGCACCGGGGAGCTGTTTTTT. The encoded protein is CASSPVNPSGSGTGELFF.

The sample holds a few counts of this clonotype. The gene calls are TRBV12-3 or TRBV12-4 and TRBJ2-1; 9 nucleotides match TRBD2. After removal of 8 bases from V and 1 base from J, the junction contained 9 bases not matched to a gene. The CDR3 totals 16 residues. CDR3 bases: TGTGCCAGCGGGCCGCGGGGGGGGGCTTCCTACAATGAGCAGTTCTTC. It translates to CASGPRGGASYNEQFF.

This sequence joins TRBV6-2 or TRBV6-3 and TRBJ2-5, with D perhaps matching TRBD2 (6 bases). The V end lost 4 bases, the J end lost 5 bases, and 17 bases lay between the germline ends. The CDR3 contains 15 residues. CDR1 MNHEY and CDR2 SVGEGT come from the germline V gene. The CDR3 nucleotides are TGTGCCAGCAGTTTTCGGGGGAGCGTCGTGGAGACCCAGTACTTC. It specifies CASSFRGSVVETQYF.

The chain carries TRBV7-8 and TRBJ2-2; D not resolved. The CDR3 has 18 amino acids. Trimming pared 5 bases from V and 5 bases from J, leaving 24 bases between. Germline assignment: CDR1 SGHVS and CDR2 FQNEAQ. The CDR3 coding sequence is TGTGCCAGCAGCCCCCCCGGACCCACACTTCTGGGAACCGGGGAGCTGTTTTTT. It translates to CASSPPGPTLLGTGELFF. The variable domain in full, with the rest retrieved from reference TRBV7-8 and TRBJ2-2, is GAGVSQSPRYKVAKRGQDVALRCDPISGHVSLFWYQQALGQGPEFLTYFQNEAQLDKSGLPSDRFFAERPEGSVSTLKIQRTQQEDSAVYLCASSPPGPTLLGTGELFFGEGSRLTVL.

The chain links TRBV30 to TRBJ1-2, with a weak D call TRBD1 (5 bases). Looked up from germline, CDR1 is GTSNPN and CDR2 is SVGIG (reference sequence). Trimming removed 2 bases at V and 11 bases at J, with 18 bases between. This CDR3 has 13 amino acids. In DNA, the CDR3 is TGTGCCTGGAGTCCCGAGGGCGCAGGGAGGTACACCTTC. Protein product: CAWSPEGAGRYTF. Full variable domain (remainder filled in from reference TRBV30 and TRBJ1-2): SQTIHQWPATLVQPVGSPLSLECTVEGTSNPNLYWYRQAAGRGLQLLFYSVGIGQISSEVPQNLSASRPQDRQFILSSKKLLLSDSGFYLCAWSPEGAGRYTFGSGTRLTVV.

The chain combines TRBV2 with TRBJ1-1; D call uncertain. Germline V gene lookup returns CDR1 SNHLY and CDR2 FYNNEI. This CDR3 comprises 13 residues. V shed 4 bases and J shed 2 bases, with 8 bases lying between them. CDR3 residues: CASSGAANTEAFF. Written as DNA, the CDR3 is TGTGCCAGCAGTGGGGCAGCCAACACTGAAGCTTTCTTT.

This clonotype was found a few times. DNA for the CDR3: TGTGCCAGCAGCTTAAGATCAGGGGCTGGGGCCAACGTCCTGACTTTC. As protein: CASSLRSGAGANVLTF. This rearrangement joins TRBV7-9 to TRBJ2-6; TRBD1 might be the D (6 bases). CDR3 length equals 16 residues. V lost 2 bases to trimming and J lost 2 bases, with 10 bases between them. CDR1 SEHNR and CDR2 FQNEAQ come from the germline V gene (reference sequence).

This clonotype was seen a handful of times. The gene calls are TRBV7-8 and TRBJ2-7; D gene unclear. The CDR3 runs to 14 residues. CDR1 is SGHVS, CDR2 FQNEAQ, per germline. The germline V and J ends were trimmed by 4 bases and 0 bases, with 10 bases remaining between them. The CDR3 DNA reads TGTGCCAGCAGCTCGGGTGAGAGCTCCTACGAGCAGTACTTC. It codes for CASSSGESSYEQYF.

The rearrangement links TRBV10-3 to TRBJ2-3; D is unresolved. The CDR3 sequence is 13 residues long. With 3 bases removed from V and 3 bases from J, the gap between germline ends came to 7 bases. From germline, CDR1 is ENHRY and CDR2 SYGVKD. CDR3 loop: CAISEWATDTQYF. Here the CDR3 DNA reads TGTGCCATCAGTGAATGGGCTACAGATACGCAGTATTTT.